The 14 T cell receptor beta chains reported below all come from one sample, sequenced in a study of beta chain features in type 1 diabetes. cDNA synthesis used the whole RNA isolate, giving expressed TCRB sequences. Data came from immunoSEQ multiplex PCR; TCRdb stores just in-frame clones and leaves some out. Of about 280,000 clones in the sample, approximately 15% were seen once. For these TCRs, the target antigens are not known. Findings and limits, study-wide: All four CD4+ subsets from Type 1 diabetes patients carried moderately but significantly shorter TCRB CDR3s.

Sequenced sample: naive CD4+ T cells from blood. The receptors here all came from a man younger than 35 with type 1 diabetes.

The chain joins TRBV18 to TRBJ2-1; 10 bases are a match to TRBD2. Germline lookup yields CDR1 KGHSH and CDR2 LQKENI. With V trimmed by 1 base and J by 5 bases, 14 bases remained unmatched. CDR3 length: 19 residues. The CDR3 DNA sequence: TGTGCCAGCTCACCACGGCCAGCGGGGGGGGCCGGGGGCGACAATGAGCAGTTCTTC. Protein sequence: CASSPRPAGGAGGDNEQFF.

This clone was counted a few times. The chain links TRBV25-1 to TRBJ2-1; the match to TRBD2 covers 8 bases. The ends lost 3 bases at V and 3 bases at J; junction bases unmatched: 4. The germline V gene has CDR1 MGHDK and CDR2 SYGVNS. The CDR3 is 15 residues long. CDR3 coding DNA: TGTGCCAGCAGTGAGGGGACTAGGCACTACAATGAGCAGTTCTTC. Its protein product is CASSEGTRHYNEQFF. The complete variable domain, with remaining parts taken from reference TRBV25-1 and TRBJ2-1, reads EADIYQTPRYLVIGTGKKITLECSQTMGHDKMYWYQQDPGMELHLIHYSYGVNSTEKGDLSSESTVSRIRTEHFPLTLESARPSHTSQYLCASSEGTRHYNEQFFGPGTRLTVL.

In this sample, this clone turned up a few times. CDR3 sequence: CASSVGSSYNEQFF. The CDR3, as DNA: TGTGCCAGCAGCGTAGGGAGTAGCTACAATGAGCAGTTCTTC. The gene calls are TRBV9 and TRBJ2-1; D uncertain. Germline V CDR1 and CDR2: SGDLS, YYNGEE. The ends were cut back, 0 bases at V and 3 bases at J, with 7 bases in the middle. The CDR3 is 14 residues long. The full variable domain, its missing parts supplied by reference TRBV9 and TRBJ2-1, is DSGVTQTPKHLITATGQRVTLRCSPRSGDLSVYWYQQSLDQGLQFLIQYYNGEERAKGNILERFSAQQFPDLHSELNLSSLELGDSALYFCASSVGSSYNEQFFGPGTRLTVL.

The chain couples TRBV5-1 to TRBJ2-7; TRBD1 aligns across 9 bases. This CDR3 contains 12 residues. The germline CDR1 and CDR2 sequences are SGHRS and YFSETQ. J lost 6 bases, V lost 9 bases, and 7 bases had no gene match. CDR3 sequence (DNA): TGCGCCACCGCGGGACAGGGATCCGAGCAGTACTTC. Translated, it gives CATAGQGSEQYF.

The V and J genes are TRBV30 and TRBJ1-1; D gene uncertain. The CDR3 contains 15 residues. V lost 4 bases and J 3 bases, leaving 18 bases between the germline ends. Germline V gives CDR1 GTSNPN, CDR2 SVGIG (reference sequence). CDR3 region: CAWIRFPPRDTEAFF. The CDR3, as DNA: TGTGCCTGGATCCGATTTCCCCCGAGGGACACTGAAGCTTTCTTT. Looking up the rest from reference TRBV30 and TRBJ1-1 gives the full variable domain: SQTIHQWPATLVQPVGSPLSLECTVEGTSNPNLYWYRQAAGRGLQLLFYSVGIGQISSEVPQNLSASRPQDRQFILSSKKLLLSDSGFYLCAWIRFPPRDTEAFFGQGTRLTVV.

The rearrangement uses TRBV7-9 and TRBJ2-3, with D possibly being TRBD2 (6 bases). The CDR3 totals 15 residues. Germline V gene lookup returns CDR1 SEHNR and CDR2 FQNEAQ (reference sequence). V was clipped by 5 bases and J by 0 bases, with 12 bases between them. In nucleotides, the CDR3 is TGTGCCAGCAGCCCTGGGACTCCCAGCACAGATACGCAGTATTTT. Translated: CASSPGTPSTDTQYF.

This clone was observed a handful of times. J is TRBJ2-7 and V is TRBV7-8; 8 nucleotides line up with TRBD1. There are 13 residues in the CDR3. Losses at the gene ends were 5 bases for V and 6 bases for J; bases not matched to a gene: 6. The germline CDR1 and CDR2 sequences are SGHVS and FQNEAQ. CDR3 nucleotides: TGTGCCAGCAGCGCCCAGGGGGCGGGCGAGCAGTACTTC. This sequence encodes CASSAQGAGEQYF.

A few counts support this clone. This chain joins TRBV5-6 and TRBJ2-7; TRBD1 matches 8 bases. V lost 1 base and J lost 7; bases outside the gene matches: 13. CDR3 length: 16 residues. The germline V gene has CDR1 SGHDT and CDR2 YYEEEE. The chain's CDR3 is CASSLPTPGTGTEQYF. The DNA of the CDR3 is TGTGCCAGCAGCTTGCCAACCCCCGGGACAGGCACGGAGCAGTACTTC. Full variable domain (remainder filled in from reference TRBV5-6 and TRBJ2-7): DAGVTQSPTHLIKTRGQQVTLRCSPKSGHDTVSWYQQALGQGPQFIFQYYEEEERQRGNFPDRFSGHQFPNYSSELNVNALLLGDSALYLCASSLPTPGTGTEQYFGPGTRLTVT.

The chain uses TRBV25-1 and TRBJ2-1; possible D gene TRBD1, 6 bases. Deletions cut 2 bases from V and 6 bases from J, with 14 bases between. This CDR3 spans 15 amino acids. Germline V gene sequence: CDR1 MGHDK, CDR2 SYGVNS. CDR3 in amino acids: CASSEGQSGSNEQFF. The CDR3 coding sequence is TGTGCCAGCAGTGAAGGACAGTCAGGGTCCAATGAGCAGTTCTTC.

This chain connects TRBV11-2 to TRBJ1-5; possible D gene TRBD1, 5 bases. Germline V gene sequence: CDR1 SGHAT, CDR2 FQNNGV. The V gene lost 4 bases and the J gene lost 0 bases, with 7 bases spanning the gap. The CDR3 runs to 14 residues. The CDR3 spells CASSSGASNQPQHF. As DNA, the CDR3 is TGTGCCAGCAGCTCTGGGGCTAGCAATCAGCCCCAGCATTTT.

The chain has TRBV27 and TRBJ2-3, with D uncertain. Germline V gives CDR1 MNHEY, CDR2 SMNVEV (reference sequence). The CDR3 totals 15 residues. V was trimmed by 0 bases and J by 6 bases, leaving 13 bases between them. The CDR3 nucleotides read TGTGCCAGCAGTTTATCGTACAGTAGTATGGATACGCAGTATTTT. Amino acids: CASSLSYSSMDTQYF.

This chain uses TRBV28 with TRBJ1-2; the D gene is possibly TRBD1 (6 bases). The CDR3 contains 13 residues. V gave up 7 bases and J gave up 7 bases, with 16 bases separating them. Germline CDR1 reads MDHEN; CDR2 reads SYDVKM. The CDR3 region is CASTMNRVRGYTF. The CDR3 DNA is TGTGCCAGCACCATGAACAGGGTTCGTGGCTACACCTTC.

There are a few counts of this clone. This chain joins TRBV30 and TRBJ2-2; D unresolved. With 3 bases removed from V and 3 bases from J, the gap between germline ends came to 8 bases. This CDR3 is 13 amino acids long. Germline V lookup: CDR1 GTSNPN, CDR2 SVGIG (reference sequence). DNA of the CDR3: TGTGCCTGGAGCCTAAAGTACACCGGGGAGCTGTTTTTT. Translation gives CAWSLKYTGELFF.

The CDR3 DNA is TGTGCCAGTAGTATGGACAGGGGTCGAGAGACCCAGTACTTC. This sequence encodes CASSMDRGRETQYF. The chain has TRBV19 and TRBJ2-5, with 9 positions matching TRBD1. Germline trimming cut 3 bases from V and 4 bases from J; bases unmatched to any gene: 3. In germline, CDR1 is LNHDA, CDR2 SQIVND (reference sequence). CDR3 length: 14 amino acids.